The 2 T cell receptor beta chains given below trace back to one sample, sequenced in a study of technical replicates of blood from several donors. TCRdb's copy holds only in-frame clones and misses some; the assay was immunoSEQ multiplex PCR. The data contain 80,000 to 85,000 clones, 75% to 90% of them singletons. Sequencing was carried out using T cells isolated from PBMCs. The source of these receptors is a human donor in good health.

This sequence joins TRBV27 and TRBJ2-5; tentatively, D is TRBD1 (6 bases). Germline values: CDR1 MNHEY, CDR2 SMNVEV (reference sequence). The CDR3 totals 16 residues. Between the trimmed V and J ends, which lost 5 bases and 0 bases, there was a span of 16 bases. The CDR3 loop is CASSPSAGEYQETQYF. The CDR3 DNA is TGTGCCAGCAGTCCCAGCGCAGGGGAGTACCAAGAGACCCAGTACTTC.

The CDR3 reads CASSQGQGDQPQHF. The DNA of the CDR3 is TGCGCCAGCAGCCAAGGACAGGGTGATCAGCCCCAGCATTTT. The chain has TRBV4-3 and TRBJ1-5; TRBD1 matches at 7 bases. After removal of 1 base from V and 5 bases from J, the junction contained 2 bases not matched to a gene. Looked up from germline, CDR1 is LGHNA and CDR2 is YSLEER. The CDR3 loop spans 14 amino acids.